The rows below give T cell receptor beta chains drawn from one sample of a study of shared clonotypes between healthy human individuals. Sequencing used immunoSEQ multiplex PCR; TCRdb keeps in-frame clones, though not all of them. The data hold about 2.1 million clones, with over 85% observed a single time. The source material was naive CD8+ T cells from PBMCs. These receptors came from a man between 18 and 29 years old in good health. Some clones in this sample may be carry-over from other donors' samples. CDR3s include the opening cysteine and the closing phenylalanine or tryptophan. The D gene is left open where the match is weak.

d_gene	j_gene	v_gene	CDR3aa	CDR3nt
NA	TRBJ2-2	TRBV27	CATSTGTPMYPGELFF	TGTGCCACCTCAACCGGGACACCGATGTATCCCGGGGAGCTGTTTTTT
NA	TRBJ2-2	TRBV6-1	CASWSWADTGELFF	TGTGCCAGCTGGAGTTGGGCGGACACCGGGGAGCTGTTTTTT
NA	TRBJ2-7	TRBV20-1	CSALYSYEQYF	TGCAGTGCGCTGTACTCCTACGAGCAGTACTTC
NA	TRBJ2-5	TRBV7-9	CASSLAPRSTLQETQYF	TGTGCCAGCAGCTTAGCTCCCCGGTCCACCTTACAAGAGACCCAGTACTTC
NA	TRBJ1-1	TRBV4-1	CASSQGGRNTEAFF	TGCGCCAGCAGCCAAGGTGGCAGGAACACTGAAGCTTTCTTT
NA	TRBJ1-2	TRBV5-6	CASSLGGRHGYTF	TGTGCCAGCAGCTTGGGCGGCAGACATGGCTACACCTTC
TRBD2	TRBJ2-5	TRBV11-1	CASSSRTSGRAVETQYF	TGTGCCAGCAGCTCGCGGACTAGCGGGAGGGCCGTGGAGACCCAGTACTTC
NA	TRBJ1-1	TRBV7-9	CASSLAGAANTEAFF	TGTGCCAGCAGCTTAGCCGGGGCTGCGAACACTGAAGCTTTCTTT
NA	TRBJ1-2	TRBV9	CASSVFLGGRDGYTF	TGTGCCAGCAGCGTATTTCTGGGGGGAAGGGATGGCTACACCTTC
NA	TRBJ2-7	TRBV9	CASSASDGNPYEQYF	TGTGCCAGCAGCGCCTCGGACGGGAACCCCTACGAGCAGTACTTC